One and the same sample provided the 23 T cell receptor beta chains below, sequenced in a study of T cells in Graves' hyperthyroidism and ophthalmopathy. The CDR3 regions of TCR beta were amplified from RNA transcripts. The TCR CDR3 first-round RT-PCR relied on the HTBI primer set. TCRdb re-called the multiplex PCR reads through MiXCR, storing one row per CDR3 protein. The top ten clones hold 15% to 20% of a sample with about 370,000 distinct CDR3 sequences, roughly 15% of them seen once. Sequenced sample: blood. The receptor source for this set is a woman aged 55-70 years with Graves' ophthalmopathy.

This chain uses TRBV7-9 with TRBJ2-7; 8 positions agree with TRBD1. V shed 5 bases and J 4 bases; nucleotides not matched to a gene: 13. This CDR3 is built from 16 residues. In germline, CDR1 is SEHNR, CDR2 FQNEAQ (reference sequence). In nucleotides, the CDR3 is TGTGCCAGCAGCAAAAGGACAGGGAGTCTGATTTACGAGCAGTACTTC. Translated, it gives CASSKRTGSLIYEQYF.

This clonotype came up many times. The chain carries TRBV2 and TRBJ2-7; 8 bases are a match to TRBD1. From germline, CDR1 is SNHLY and CDR2 FYNNEI. V shed 6 bases and J 0 bases; nucleotides not matched to a gene: 4. The CDR3 extends over 14 amino acids. The CDR3 nucleotides are TGTGCCAGCAGGAATCAGGGGGCCTCCTACGAGCAGTACTTC. This encodes CASRNQGASYEQYF. The variable domain in full, completed from reference TRBV2 and TRBJ2-7, reads EPEVTQTPSHQVTQMGQEVILRCVPISNHLYFYWYRQILGQKVEFLVSFYNNEISEKSEIFDDQFSVERPDGSNFTLKIRSTKLEDSAMYFCASRNQGASYEQYFGPGTRLTVT.

This clonotype has a count of ten or more. V usage is TRBV29-1 and J usage is TRBJ2-2, with 11 positions matching TRBD1. The V and J ends lost 1 base and 8 bases, in that order; junction bases with no gene match: 6. Germline V gene data show CDR1 as SQVTM and CDR2 as ANQGSEA. The CDR3 consists of 15 residues. The CDR3 reads CSVEGTGGGDGELFF. CDR3 bases: TGCAGCGTTGAAGGGACAGGGGGCGGAGATGGGGAGCTGTTTTTT.

Ten or more counts support this clonotype. This chain joins TRBV20-1 and TRBJ2-3; TRBD2 agrees at 10 bases. The germline CDR1 and CDR2 sequences are DFQATT and SNEGSKA (reference sequence). The CDR3 spans 15 residues. The CDR3 protein is CSGTSVIPSTDTQYF. CDR3 DNA sequence: TGCAGCGGGACTAGCGTGATCCCTAGCACAGATACGCAGTATTTT.

With respect to this clonotype: This may come from a read error, since a much larger clone is one base off. The chain's CDR3 is CVSSLRDYEQFF. The CDR3 coding sequence is TGTGTCAGCAGTTTGCGGGACTATGAGCAGTTCTTC. The chain has TRBV28 and TRBJ2-1; maybe TRBD2 (6 bases). Germline assignment: CDR1 MDHEN and CDR2 SYDVKM. CDR3 size: 12 residues.

This clonotype was recorded at least ten times. DNA of the CDR3: TGTGCCAGCAGTTTGGGACCGGGACAGTCTCAAGAGACCCAGTACTTC. Protein sequence: CASSLGPGQSQETQYF. This chain joins TRBV28 and TRBJ2-5, with 7 bases identical to TRBD1. Trimming removed 3 bases from V and 2 bases from J; junction bases left unmatched: 9. Germline CDR1 MDHEN, CDR2 SYDVKM. This CDR3 has 16 residues.

V is TRBV7-9 and J is TRBJ2-5; 8 bases are a match to TRBD2. CDR1 and CDR2 from the germline V gene are SEHNR and FQNEAQ (reference sequence). This CDR3 spans 15 amino acids. Trimming cost V 10 bases and J 4 bases; bases outside gene matches: 14. As DNA, the CDR3 is TGTGCCACTGCGCTTTCGAGCGGGAGTGCAGAGACCCAGTACTTC. It translates to CATALSSGSAETQYF.

This clonotype has only one observation. This sequence joins TRBV7-3 and TRBJ2-1; the match to TRBD1 covers 7 bases. CDR3 length equals 14 residues. Trimming took 5 bases from V and 5 from J; bases not matched to a gene: 6. Germline V gene lookup returns CDR1 SGHTA and CDR2 FQGTGA. CDR3 DNA: TGTGCCAGCAGCCTCACCGGGACAGACAATGAGCAGTTCTTC. Protein product: CASSLTGTDNEQFF. The full variable domain, rest sourced from reference TRBV7-3 and TRBJ2-1, is GAGVSQTPSNKVTEKGKYVELRCDPISGHTALYWYRQSLGQGPEFLIYFQGTGAADDSGLPNDRFFAVRPEGSVSTLKIQRTERGDSAVYLCASSLTGTDNEQFFGPGTRLTVL.

This chain uses TRBV11-1 with TRBJ2-7; D perhaps matches TRBD1 (6 bases). The ends were cut back, 6 bases at V and 4 bases at J, with 22 bases in the middle. Germline V lookup: CDR1 SGHAT, CDR2 FQDESV (reference sequence). The CDR3 totals 16 residues. The CDR3 DNA reads as TGTGCCAGCAGATCTTCCGGGACAAACCCAGGGTACGAGCAGTACTTC. It specifies CASRSSGTNPGYEQYF. The full variable domain, rest sourced from reference TRBV11-1 and TRBJ2-7, is EAEVAQSPRYKITEKSQAVAFWCDPISGHATLYWYRQILGQGPELLVQFQDESVVDDSQLPKDRFSAERLKGVDSTLKIQPAELGDSAMYLCASRSSGTNPGYEQYFGPGTRLTVT.

This clonotype was recorded at least ten times. V usage is TRBV28 and J usage is TRBJ2-3; TRBD2 aligns across 7 bases. The germline V gene has CDR1 MDHEN and CDR2 SYDVKM. Germline trimming cut 2 bases from V and 5 bases from J; bases unmatched to any gene: 7. CDR3 length: 15 residues. The CDR3 DNA follows: TGTGCCAGCAGTTTAGGGTCGGGAGGTTTAGATACGCAGTATTTT. Protein product: CASSLGSGGLDTQYF.

This clonotype was detected ten times or more. The rearrangement joins TRBV6-6 to TRBJ2-2; either TRBD1 or TRBD2 may supply D (5 bases each). This CDR3 spans 14 amino acids. Trimming stripped 2 bases from V and 4 bases from J, with 8 bases between. Per the germline V gene, CDR1 is MNHNY and CDR2 is SVGAGI (reference sequence). This chain's CDR3 is CASSYGTATGELFF. Written as DNA, the CDR3 is TGTGCCAGCAGTTACGGGACGGCCACCGGGGAGCTGTTTTTT.

This clonotype has a count of ten or more. The V call is TRBV28, the J call TRBJ2-2; 8 positions agree with TRBD1. The germline V gene encodes CDR1 MDHEN and CDR2 SYDVKM. The CDR3 spans 15 residues. Trimming cost V 7 bases and J 4 bases; bases outside gene matches: 8. The CDR3 reads CASNRRTGSTGELFF. Here the CDR3 DNA reads TGTGCCAGCAATCGTAGGACAGGGAGCACCGGGGAGCTGTTTTTT.

Many counts were recorded for this clonotype. The rearrangement links TRBV5-1 to TRBJ2-7; D unresolved. The germline V gene encodes CDR1 SGHRS and CDR2 YFSETQ. V lost 4 bases, J lost 6 bases, and 14 bases lay in between. CDR3 length: 13 amino acids. Here the CDR3 reads CASSVAGFGEQYF. In nucleotides, the CDR3 is TGCGCCAGCAGCGTGGCCGGGTTTGGCGAGCAGTACTTC.

This clonotype was counted at least ten times. The rearrangement uses TRBV11-2 and TRBJ2-1, with D possibly being TRBD1 (7 bases). The CDR3 has 15 amino acids. In germline, CDR1 is SGHAT, CDR2 FQNNGV. V gave up 4 bases and J gave up 7 bases, with 17 bases separating them. This chain's CDR3 is CASSWGYRGGNEQFF. CDR3 in DNA: TGTGCCAGCAGCTGGGGGTACAGGGGAGGAAATGAGCAGTTCTTC.

This chain joins TRBV27 and TRBJ1-3, with TRBD1 matching over 9 bases. Trimming at V came to 4 bases and at J to 1 base, leaving 8 bases not matched to a gene. CDR1 and CDR2 (germline): MNHEY, SMNVEV (reference sequence). This CDR3 contains 17 residues. The CDR3 region is CASSWGTGPSSGNTIYF. In nucleotides, the CDR3 is TGTGCCAGCAGTTGGGGGACAGGGCCTTCTTCTGGAAACACCATATATTTT.

In its sample, this clonotype was seen many times. The chain links TRBV7-8 to TRBJ2-7; 13 bases are a match to TRBD2. The CDR3 loop spans 18 amino acids. Trimming took 2 bases from V and 7 from J; bases not matched to a gene: 14. The V gene's germline CDR1 is SGHVS and CDR2 FQNEAQ. For the CDR3, the DNA is TGTGCCAGCAGCTTATCTCGGACAGGACTAGCGGGGGACCAAGAGCAGTACTTC. It encodes CASSLSRTGLAGDQEQYF.

This clonotype was counted a few times. The chain has TRBV5-1 and TRBJ2-2; either TRBD1 or TRBD2 may supply D (6 bases each). Germline V gene lookup returns CDR1 SGHRS and CDR2 YFSETQ. The CDR3 loop spans 18 amino acids. V shed 4 bases and J shed 2 bases, with 21 bases lying between them. In DNA form, the CDR3 reads TGCGCCAGCAGCAACGGGGGCAGCGGAGGCAACAACACCGGGGAGCTGTTTTTT. Its translation is CASSNGGSGGNNTGELFF.

Many counts were recorded for this clonotype. V gene TRBV12-3 or TRBV12-4 combines with J gene TRBJ2-7, with 7 bases lining up with TRBD2. Losses at the gene ends were 3 bases for V and 0 bases for J; bases not matched to a gene: 5. The CDR3 contains 15 residues. The CDR3: CASSLGEGFSYEQYF. In DNA form, the CDR3 reads TGTGCCAGCAGTTTGGGGGAGGGGTTCTCCTACGAGCAGTACTTC.

This clonotype was seen at least ten times. The chain links TRBV28 to TRBJ2-7, with 7 bases matching TRBD2. CDR3 length: 15 amino acids. Per germline, CDR1 MDHEN and CDR2 SYDVKM. V was pared by 2 bases and J by 1 base, with 5 bases of the junction left unmatched. CDR3 in amino acids: CASSLVGTTSYEQYF. The CDR3 DNA reads TGTGCCAGCAGTTTAGTTGGGACTACATCCTACGAGCAGTACTTC.

This clonotype was seen more than once but under ten times. The CDR3 DNA reads TGTGCCAGCAGTAACAAGGGCGGGGGCTGGACTGAAGCTTTCTTT. Protein sequence: CASSNKGGGWTEAFF. This chain connects TRBV6-7 to TRBJ1-1, with a tentative D call TRBD1 (6 bases). TRBV6-7 is an ORF; its function is uncertain. This CDR3 spans 15 amino acids. Trimming stripped 5 bases from V and 5 bases from J, with 18 bases between.

This chain connects TRBV28 to TRBJ1-1; TRBD1 agrees at 9 bases. V dropped 0 bases and J dropped 4; count of bases not matched to a gene: 6. Per germline, CDR1 MDHEN and CDR2 SYDVKM. The CDR3 contains 16 residues. The CDR3 loop reads CASSLWTGGVLTEAFF. As DNA, the CDR3 is TGTGCCAGCAGTTTATGGACAGGGGGTGTGCTCACTGAAGCTTTCTTT.

The rearrangement links TRBV27 to TRBJ2-2; TRBD2 matches at 7 bases. CDR1 and CDR2 (germline): MNHEY, SMNVEV (reference sequence). The CDR3 is 16 residues long. The junction had 16 bases not matched to a gene; V was cut back by 8 bases and J by 7 bases. DNA of the CDR3: TGTGCCAGCTCCCCCACCCGCGGCGGGAGCGGCGGGGAGCTGTTTTTT. Encoded protein: CASSPTRGGSGGELFF.

In this sample, this clonotype turned up many times. The chain recombines TRBV30 with TRBJ2-1; D ambiguous. The CDR3 sequence is 10 residues long. The germline V gene encodes CDR1 GTSNPN and CDR2 SVGIG (reference sequence). V gave up 1 base and J gave up 9 bases, with 4 bases separating them. CDR3 coding DNA: TGTGCCTGGAGTGCGAGTGAGCAGTTCTTC. Amino acids: CAWSASEQFF.